A single sample gave rise to the 21 T cell receptor beta chains below, sequenced in a study of blood T cells in healthy people across ages. A second PCR, run for roughly 7 to 11 cycles, used a sample-barcoded 5' primer plus a J-beta primer mix. One entry per CDR3 protein, called by TCRdb with MiXCR from the 5' RACE reads. The sample includes about 760,000 distinct CDR3 sequences, roughly 25% of them seen just once. The sample was also linked to a second study, of T cells of mothers and their children.

The specimen sequenced was blood. The source is a boy aged 10-17 years in good health.

The rearrangement links TRBV20-1 to TRBJ2-3; D is uncertain. The V and J ends lost 6 bases and 2 bases respectively, with 3 bases between them. The CDR3 is 10 residues long. Per the germline V gene, CDR1 is DFQATT and CDR2 is SNEGSKA (reference sequence). The CDR3 loop reads CSADTDTQYF. The DNA of the CDR3 is TGCAGTGCCGACACAGATACGCAGTATTTT.

This clonotype came up a few times. The chain recombines TRBV6-1 with TRBJ2-7; D remains ambiguous. The CDR3 runs 12 residues. Trimming removed 10 bases at V and 0 bases at J, with 10 bases between. Germline lookup yields CDR1 MNHNS and CDR2 SASEGT. DNA for the CDR3: TGTGCCATCACTCGGGTCTCCTACGAGCAGTACTTC. It specifies CAITRVSYEQYF.

A note on this clonotype: Germline and junction disagree at one end, which may indicate a read error. The chain links TRBV6-5 to TRBJ1-5; no firm D call. This CDR3 has 14 residues. Germline V gene data show CDR1 as MNHEY and CDR2 as SVGAGI. CDR3: CAGSGGRVGQPQHF. CDR3 DNA: TGTGCCGGCAGCGGTGGACGGGTGGGTCAGCCCCAGCATTTT.

The J gene is TRBJ2-2, the V gene TRBV20-1, with D perhaps TRBD2 (6 bases). V gave up 5 bases and J gave up 6 bases, with 10 bases separating them. Germline V gene lookup returns CDR1 DFQATT and CDR2 SNEGSKA (reference sequence). The CDR3 length is 12 residues. The CDR3 bases are TGCAGTGCTTCCCGGGGGTCCGGGGAGCTGTTTTTT. This sequence encodes CSASRGSGELFF.

The chain combines TRBV2 with TRBJ1-2; 9 bases align to TRBD1. This CDR3 has 11 amino acids. Germline CDR1 is SNHLY and CDR2 is FYNNEI. The trim removed 4 bases at V and 11 bases at J, leaving 2 bases unmatched. This CDR3 reads CASSAGQGYTF. The CDR3 region has the DNA TGTGCCAGCAGTGCGGGACAGGGATACACCTTC.

As regards this clonotype: At one boundary the junction diverges from the germline segment, which might be a read error. Here the CDR3 reads CASSLLDRVRYEQYF. CDR3 nucleotides: TGTGCCAGCAGTTTATTGGACCGGGTTAGGTACGAGCAATACTTC. J is TRBJ2-7 and V is TRBV27, with unresolved D. From germline, CDR1 is MNHEY and CDR2 SMNVEV (reference sequence). The CDR3 consists of 15 residues.

This clonotype was found a few times. The rearrangement links TRBV6-5 to TRBJ1-3, with 7 bases matching TRBD1. The CDR3 length is 14 residues. V dropped 5 bases and J dropped 3; count of bases not matched to a gene: 4. Germline CDR1 MNHEY, CDR2 SVGAGI. The CDR3 reads CASSTGVGGNTIYF. CDR3 DNA sequence: TGTGCCAGCAGTACAGGGGTCGGTGGAAACACCATATATTTT.

The chain joins TRBV4-3 to TRBJ2-5; perhaps TRBD1 as D (6 bases). V was clipped by 3 bases and J by 5 bases, with 10 bases between them. This CDR3 has 13 residues. The germline CDR1 and CDR2 sequences are LGHNA and YSLEER. The CDR3, as DNA: TGCGCCAGCAGCCATAACAGGGCGGAGACCCAGTACTTC. It specifies CASSHNRAETQYF.

The chain recombines TRBV2 with TRBJ2-3; D could derive from TRBD1 or TRBD2 (5 bases each). The ends were cut back, 5 bases at V and 0 bases at J, with 24 bases in the middle. Germline values: CDR1 SNHLY, CDR2 FYNNEI. The CDR3 is made up of 19 amino acids. CDR3 protein: CASSRSTVVSWTSTDTQYF. The CDR3 DNA is TGTGCCAGCAGTAGGTCGACAGTAGTTTCGTGGACTAGCACAGATACGCAGTATTTT.

This clonotype was seen more than once but under ten times. The V and J genes are TRBV9 and TRBJ2-3; TRBD2 might be the D (6 bases). Germline values: CDR1 SGDLS, CDR2 YYNGEE. The CDR3 totals 15 residues. V lost 2 bases and J lost 2, with 12 bases in between. The CDR3 loop reads CASSVSTRATDTQYF. Here the CDR3 DNA reads TGTGCCAGCAGCGTTTCGACTAGGGCCACAGATACGCAGTATTTT.

This clonotype has a handful of counts. The chain links TRBV7-2 to TRBJ2-3, with 8 bases matching TRBD2. The J segment lost 5 bases and the V segment lost 5 bases, leaving 12 bases of the junction unmatched. Germline V gene lookup returns CDR1 SGHTA and CDR2 FQGNSA. The CDR3 covers 16 residues. CDR3: CASSQLAGWSGDTQYF. In DNA, the CDR3 is TGTGCCAGCAGCCAATTAGCGGGGTGGTCCGGAGATACGCAGTATTTT.

This clonotype was picked up a small number of times. The CDR3 here is CSAPGAGEFVETQYF. The CDR3 DNA sequence: TGCAGTGCGCCGGGAGCGGGAGAATTCGTAGAGACCCAGTACTTC. The chain is built from TRBV20-1 and TRBJ2-5, with TRBD2 matching over 8 bases. Germline V CDR1 and CDR2: DFQATT, SNEGSKA (reference sequence). V gave up 6 bases and J gave up 4 bases; unmatched junction bases: 13. The CDR3 totals 15 residues.

This clonotype was picked up a small number of times. V usage is TRBV12-3 or TRBV12-4 and J usage is TRBJ2-5; D may be TRBD1 or TRBD2 (5 bases each). The last part of the DNA fits TRBJ2-1 better; the J call may be wrong. The CDR3 is 12 residues long. CDR3 DNA: TGTGCCAGCAGTTTCGGGACGGTTGAGCAGTTCTTC. Protein sequence: CASSFGTVEQFF.

This clonotype is a singleton in its sample. The chain joins TRBV20-1 to TRBJ1-6; 9 bases fit TRBD1. Germline V gives CDR1 DFQATT, CDR2 SNEGSKA (reference sequence). V lost 0 bases, J lost 7 bases, and 4 bases stayed unmatched. The CDR3 is 15 residues long. CDR3 bases: TGCAGTGCTAGAGATAGGGACAGGGCAAATTCACCCCTCCACTTT. Amino acids: CSARDRDRANSPLHF.

This chain links TRBV4-2 with TRBJ2-1; 7 positions agree with TRBD2. CDR1 is LGHNA and CDR2 is YNFKEQ in the germline V gene. J gave up 5 bases and V 2 bases, and 9 bases lay outside the gene matches. CDR3 length: 16 amino acids. CDR3 in DNA: TGTGCCAGCAGCCAACTCCCCGGGACTAAAAACAATGAGCAGTTCTTC. This translates into CASSQLPGTKNNEQFF.

This clonotype occurred a few times. This sequence joins TRBV7-9 and TRBJ2-2; 7 bases line up with TRBD2. Germline V lookup: CDR1 SEHNR, CDR2 FQNEAQ (reference sequence). Trimming removed 9 bases from V and 0 bases from J; junction bases left unmatched: 1. This CDR3 spans 13 amino acids. In DNA form, the CDR3 reads TGTGCCAGTCTAGCGGCGAACACCGGGGAGCTGTTTTTT. This sequence encodes CASLAANTGELFF.

The chain links TRBV28 to TRBJ2-1; 8 bases are a match to TRBD1. The V gene's germline CDR1 is MDHEN and CDR2 SYDVKM. V trimming: 9 bases; J trimming: 5 bases; junction bases outside the gene matches: 15. The CDR3 covers 16 residues. In DNA form, the CDR3 reads TGTGCCAGTTCCACAGGGGGACGTGGGTGGGACAATGAGCAGTTCTTC. Amino acids: CASSTGGRGWDNEQFF.

The chain joins TRBV29-1 to TRBJ1-1, with a tentative D call TRBD1 (5 bases). The CDR3 contains 13 residues. CDR1 is SQVTM, CDR2 ANQGSEA, per germline. V was clipped by 6 bases and J by 1 base, with 12 bases between them. The CDR3 is CSVATAWNTEAFF. The CDR3 DNA follows: TGCAGCGTGGCGACAGCTTGGAACACTGAAGCTTTCTTT.

The rearrangement uses TRBV12-3 or TRBV12-4 and TRBJ2-2; D unresolved. CDR3 size: 13 residues. V was pared by 4 bases and J by 6 bases, with 9 bases between. CDR3 amino acids: CASSCCVPGELFF. DNA of the CDR3: TGTGCCAGCAGTTGCTGCGTCCCCGGGGAGCTGTTTTTT.

The chain couples TRBV3-1 to TRBJ2-7; D assignment may be TRBD1 or TRBD2 (5 bases each). V lost 3 bases, J lost 2 bases, and 11 bases lay in between. This CDR3 spans 14 amino acids. The germline gives CDR1 LGHDT, CDR2 YNNKEL (reference sequence). The CDR3 reads CASSQGDETYEQYF. Here the CDR3 DNA reads TGTGCCAGCAGCCAGGGGGACGAAACCTACGAGCAGTACTTC.

The rearrangement links TRBV7-2 to TRBJ2-5; D is possibly TRBD2 (6 bases). Germline V gene lookup returns CDR1 SGHTA and CDR2 FQGNSA. The CDR3 is 14 amino acids. V lost 3 bases and J 4 bases, leaving 12 bases between the germline ends. CDR3 sequence: CASSFGGIPETQYF. DNA for the CDR3: TGTGCCAGCAGCTTTGGGGGGATACCAGAGACCCAGTACTTC.